This T cell receptor beta chain was sequenced for a study of blood T cell repertoires in COVID-19. As for the study in general: Whether acute or convalescent, the COVID-19 samples came from the United States, Italy and Spain.

As originally analysed: Researchers report that nucleated cell counts were estimated from reference gene primer amplification. TCRdb's copy holds only in-frame clones and misses some; the assay was immunoSEQ multiplex PCR. The V and J calls and clone size are taken from that table; D and trimming were inferred from the DNA. The table includes about 430,000 clones, 70% to 90% detected once. Residents of 20 to 25 US areas, aged 18 to 89 years, made up the participants. Membership in each cohort depended on participant-reported clinical history. The TCR sequence derives from a woman in her twenties or thirties with acute COVID-19. Material for sequencing was PBMCs or T cells enriched from blood (not recorded which).

This CDR3 is CASTANYGYTF. The CDR3 DNA is TGTGCCAGTACGGCTAACTATGGCTACACCTTC. The rearrangement uses TRBV19 and TRBJ1-2; D not resolved. Germline-derived CDR1 and CDR2 are LNHDA and SQIVND (reference sequence). CDR3 size: 11 residues. V lost 7 bases and J lost 0, with 3 bases in between.